This T cell receptor beta chain emerged from a study of blood T cells in healthy people across ages. Study-wide results and limits: Per million T cells, TCR beta diversity dropped about linearly as age rose. Aged donors had fewer naive CD4+ cells and lower diversity than long-lived donors.

Per sample, no less than 5.5 micrograms of total RNA were extracted. The V gene lost 6 bases and the J gene lost 2 bases, with 10 bases spanning the gap. The CDR3 contains 13 residues. Looked up from germline, CDR1 is SGHTA and CDR2 is FQGNSA. Comment on this clonotype: Antigen unknown.

Together with a sample-barcoded 5' primer, a J-beta primer mix was included in a second PCR lasting about 7 to 11 cycles. TCRdb reprocessed the 5' RACE reads via MiXCR and lists one record per CDR3 protein. The sample lists 850,000 to 1,000,000 distinct CDR3 sequences, under 50% occurring once. The chain uses TRBV7-2 and TRBJ1-2; D is unclear. Sequencing used blood. The clonotype comes from a man aged 30 to 39 in good health. The CDR3 spells CASSIEENYGYTF. The DNA for the CDR3 is TGTGCCAGCAGTATAGAAGAAAACTATGGCTACACCTTC.